The present T cell receptor beta chain was sequenced within a study of cytotoxic CD8 clonotypes in ibrutinib-treated CLL. Study outcomes and limitations: Relative to age-matched healthy donors, clonality at baseline was higher, and it tracked circulating CD8+ T-cell counts.

Germline loops: CDR1 SNHLY, CDR2 FYNNEI. CDR3 size: 16 residues. V shed 3 bases, J shed 7 bases, and the junction held 8 bases outside the gene matches. Comment on this clone: The antigen remains undetermined.

TCRdb's table, derived via immunoSEQ multiplex PCR, lists solely in-frame clones and lacks some. Of 9,500 to 14,000 clones in the sample, around 80% are singletons; the top ten hold about 22%. The source material was PBMCs, sampled at disease progression, from a patient treated with ibrutinib. The clonotype comes from a human donor with chronic lymphocytic leukemia. V gene TRBV2 combines with J gene TRBJ2-1, with 11 bases that match TRBD2. Written as DNA, the CDR3 is TGTGCCAGCAGTGATGGGGGTAGCGGGAGGGTAAATGAGCAGTTCTTC. Translated, it gives CASSDGGSGRVNEQFF.